Included here is one T cell receptor (beta chain) sequence, with context. Antigen: not known. Patients were aged median around 12 years with disease lasting median 7 years. Assay: immunoSEQ multiplex PCR; the TCRdb copy retains only in-frame clones and omits some. The sample yields over 9,000 clones, of which the top ten take up roughly 2%. The sample comes from a study of synovial regulatory T cells in juvenile arthritis. Across the study: One patient received methotrexate plus infliximab; one lacked treatment information.

Whole-study results and caveats: TCR diversity was lower in inflammation-associated blood Treg cells than in other blood Treg cells.

The sequenced sample consisted of Treg cells from blood. As to subset: remaining (HLA-DR-negative) circulating blood Treg cells. This receptor was taken from a donor between 2 and 35 years old with juvenile idiopathic arthritis.

CDR3 in amino acids: CASSSLDQSGANVLTF. This chain connects TRBV5-1 to TRBJ2-6; TCRdb gives TRBD2 as the D gene, but with no DNA this cannot be confirmed. This CDR3 is 16 amino acids long. No DNA accompanies this entry. The germline V gene encodes CDR1 SGHRS and CDR2 YFSETQ.